The 8 T cell receptor beta chains in this list originate from one sample, sequenced in a study of CD8+ T cells in alopecia areata. Treatment: oral pan-JAK inhibitor, 5-10 mg twice daily. RNA, once extracted, was reverse transcribed into cDNA for use as the sequencing template. Method: immunoSEQ multiplex PCR; TCRdb's copy keeps in-frame clones and lacks some. This table holds around 270,000 clones, about three fifths found once. The source was CD4+ T cells sorted from blood, collected at week 24, from a patient treated with tofacitinib. These receptors all stem from a human donor with alopecia areata.

The gene calls are TRBV30 and TRBJ2-3; D gene uncertain. Germline V gene data show CDR1 as GTSNPN and CDR2 as SVGIG (reference sequence). The CDR3 sequence is 13 residues long. V lost 5 bases and J 1 base, leaving 10 bases between the germline ends. CDR3 residues: CAWASRGTDTQYF. The CDR3 coding sequence is TGTGCCTGGGCGAGCCGGGGCACAGATACGCAGTATTTT.

The CDR3 here is CASSLISGGKDSPLHF. The DNA of the CDR3 is TGTGCCAGCAGCTTAATATCCGGGGGGAAAGATTCACCCCTCCACTTT. The rearrangement joins TRBV7-9 to TRBJ1-6, with D perhaps matching TRBD1 (5 bases). Trimming left V 2 bases short and J 8 bases short, with 16 bases between. The CDR3 has 16 amino acids. Per the germline V gene, CDR1 is SEHNR and CDR2 is FQNEAQ (reference sequence).

This chain links TRBV30 with TRBJ2-1; D gene uncertain. In germline, CDR1 is GTSNPN, CDR2 SVGIG (reference sequence). This CDR3 region has 12 residues. V lost 2 bases to trimming and J lost 9 bases, with 11 bases between them. The CDR3 spells CAWSLNWGEQFF. CDR3 in DNA: TGTGCCTGGAGTCTCAACTGGGGTGAGCAGTTCTTC.

The genes are TRBV5-1 and TRBJ1-2; D perhaps matches TRBD1 (5 bases). Germline V gene sequence: CDR1 SGHRS, CDR2 YFSETQ. This CDR3 is 13 amino acids long. The V end was cut by 4 bases, the J end by 4 bases, with 11 bases between. The CDR3 nucleotides are TGCGCCAGCAGCCCCGACAGAAGCTATGGCTACACCTTC. Translated, it gives CASSPDRSYGYTF.

This chain uses TRBV25-1 with TRBJ2-5; 10 nucleotides line up with TRBD2. The V gene's germline CDR1 is MGHDK and CDR2 SYGVNS. CDR3 size: 11 residues. V dropped 4 bases and J dropped 12; count of bases not matched to a gene: 2. As DNA, the CDR3 is TGTGCCAGCAGTGTAGCGGGGGGCGAGTACTTC. It yields the protein CASSVAGGEYF.

This clone turned up a few times. CDR3 coding DNA: TGTGCCAGCCCAGTTTGGGGGACTAGCGGATACAATGAGCAGTTCTTC. It codes for CASPVWGTSGYNEQFF. The rearrangement uses TRBV19 and TRBJ2-1, with 11 bases identical to TRBD2. V was clipped by 9 bases and J by 4 bases; unmatched bases: 11. CDR3 length: 16 residues. From germline, CDR1 is LNHDA and CDR2 SQIVND (reference sequence).

This rearrangement joins TRBV18 to TRBJ1-5; TRBD1 matches 7 bases. Germline lookup yields CDR1 KGHSH and CDR2 LQKENI. J was trimmed by 9 bases and V by 0 bases; bases with no gene match: 8. This CDR3 comprises 15 residues. The CDR3 nucleotides are TGTGCCAGCTCACCACCTCAAGCCGAGGGGGCGCCCCAGCATTTT. This codes for CASSPPQAEGAPQHF.

Regarding this clone: In the same sample, other DNA sequences code for this CDR3. V and J are TRBV7-9 and TRBJ2-5; D gene uncertain. V lost 0 bases, J lost 4 bases, and 3 bases lay in between. The CDR3 has 12 amino acids. In germline, CDR1 is SEHNR, CDR2 FQNEAQ (reference sequence). CDR3 loop: CASSLARETQYF. In DNA form, the CDR3 reads TGTGCCAGCAGCTTAGCGCGAGAGACCCAGTACTTC.